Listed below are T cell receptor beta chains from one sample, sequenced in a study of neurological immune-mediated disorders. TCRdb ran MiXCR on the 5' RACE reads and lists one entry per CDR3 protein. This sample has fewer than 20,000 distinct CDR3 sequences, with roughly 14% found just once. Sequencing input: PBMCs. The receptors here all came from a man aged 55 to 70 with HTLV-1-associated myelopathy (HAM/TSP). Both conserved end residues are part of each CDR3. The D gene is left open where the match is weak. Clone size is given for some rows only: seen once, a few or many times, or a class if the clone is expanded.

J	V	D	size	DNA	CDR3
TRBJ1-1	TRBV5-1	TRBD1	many	TGCGCCAGCAGCTTGGAACAGGGGGGGAACACTGAAGCTTTCTTT	CASSLEQGGNTEAFF
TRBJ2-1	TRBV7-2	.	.	TGTTCCAGCAGCTTACAAGCGCGGGCGAATAAGCAGTTCTTC	CSSSLQARANKQFF
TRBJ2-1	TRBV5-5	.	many	TGTGCCAGCAGCGGGGACCTTCCCTCCTACAATGAGCAGTTCTTC	CASSGDLPSYNEQFF
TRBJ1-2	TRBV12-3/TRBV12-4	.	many	TGTGCCAGCAGCTCTTTGCGGGCAGGGACCTATGGCTACACCTTC	CASSSLRAGTYGYTF
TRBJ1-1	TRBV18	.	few	TGTGCCAGCTCAGAAGGAAGGGGCTACACTGAAGCTTTCTTT	CASSEGRGYTEAFF
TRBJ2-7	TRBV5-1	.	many	TGCGCCAGCAGCCCAATCTCGACAGGACGGGCCTCCTACGAGCAGTACTTC	CASSPISTGRASYEQYF
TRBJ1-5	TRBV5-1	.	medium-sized	TGCGCCAGCAGCCCGGGGTTGTCGGACTGGGCGGATCAGCCCCAGCATTTT	CASSPGLSDWADQPQHF
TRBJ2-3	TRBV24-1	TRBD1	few	TGTGCCACCAGTGACCGGGGACAGCGGAAACATACGCAGTCTTTT	CATSDRGQRKHTQSF
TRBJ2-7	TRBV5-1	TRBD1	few	TGCGCCAGCAGCTCAAGGACAGGCGGCGAGCAGTACTTC	CASSSRTGGEQYF
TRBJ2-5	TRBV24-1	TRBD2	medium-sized	TGTGCCACCAGTGATTCGAGAACGGGGGGCCAAGAGACCCAGTACTTC	CATSDSRTGGQETQYF
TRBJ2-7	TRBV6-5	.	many	TGTGCCAGCACTGACACCTACGAGCAGTACTTC	CASTDTYEQYF
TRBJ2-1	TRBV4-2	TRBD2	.	TGTGCCAGCAGCCAAGACCGAGCGGGACCATACAATGAGCAGTTCTTC	CASSQDRAGPYNEQFF
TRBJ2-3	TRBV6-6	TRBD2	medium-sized	TGTGCCAGCAGTTACTCGGGGACTAGCGGGGGGTCAGATACGCAGTATTTT	CASSYSGTSGGSDTQYF
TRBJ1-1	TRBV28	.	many	TGTGCCAGCAGTTTGGAGCCGGGGAACACTGAAGCTTTCTTT	CASSLEPGNTEAFF
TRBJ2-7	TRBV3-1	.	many	TGTGCCAGCAGCCAAGGGGCAGGGCGTTACGAGCAGTACTTC	CASSQGAGRYEQYF
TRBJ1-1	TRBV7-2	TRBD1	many	TGTGCCAGCAGCCCAGGGGGACAGTGGAACACTGAAGCTTTCTTT	CASSPGGQWNTEAFF
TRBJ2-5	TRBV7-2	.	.	TGTGCCAGCAGCTTAGTTAGGCAGGACACCGGGGAAGAGACCCAGTACTTC	CASSLVRQDTGEETQYF
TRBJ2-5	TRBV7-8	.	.	TGTGCCATCAGCCCTATAGAGTCCGCCGGGACCCAGTACTTC	CAISPIESAGTQYF
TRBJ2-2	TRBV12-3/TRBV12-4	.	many	TGTGCCAGCAGTTTAAGTCAGGGGGGTACCGGGGAGCTGTTTTTT	CASSLSQGGTGELFF
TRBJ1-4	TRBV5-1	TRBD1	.	TGCGCCAGCCTGTTACAGGGGGCTCAGGAAAAACTGTTTTTT	CASLLQGAQEKLFF
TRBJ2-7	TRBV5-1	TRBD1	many	TGCGCCAGCAGCTTGGATGGACAGGGTCCAAAGGAGTACTTC	CASSLDGQGPKEYF
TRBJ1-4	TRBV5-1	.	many	TGCGCCAGCAGCTTGGTCCCAGGGACTGAAAAACTGTTTTTT	CASSLVPGTEKLFF
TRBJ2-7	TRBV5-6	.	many	TGTGCCAGCAGCTTGCTTCCCCTAGAGCAGTACTTC	CASSLLPLEQYF
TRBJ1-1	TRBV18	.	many	TGTGCCAGCTTACAGGATCTGAACACTGAAGCTTTCTTT	CASLQDLNTEAFF
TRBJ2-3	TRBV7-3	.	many	TGTGCCAGCAGCTTAATTGGACCCACAGATACGCAGTATTTT	CASSLIGPTDTQYF
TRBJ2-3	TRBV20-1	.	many	TGCAGTGCTAAAGGACTGCGCACAGATACGCAGTATTTT	CSAKGLRTDTQYF